This T cell receptor beta chain was sequenced during a study of cytomegalovirus exposure and HLA in healthy donors. Amplification used 60 Vbeta primers and 13 Jbeta primers. Generated by immunoSEQ multiplex PCR, the TCRdb table keeps only in-frame clones and is missing some. The sample has 75,000 to 80,000 clones; around 79% are singletons. The V and J ends lost 11 bases and 4 bases, in that order; junction bases with no gene match: 10. The germline V gene has CDR1 MDHEN and CDR2 SYDVKM. The length of the CDR3 is 14 residues. Study-level findings and limits: The study listed under 200 cytomegalovirus-associated TCR beta chains.

To note about this clone: The antigen is unknown.

Sequencing was carried out using PBMCs. The source is a man aged 40-50 years in good health and CMV-seronegative. The chain carries TRBV28 and TRBJ2-2; 7 bases fit TRBD1. The CDR3 DNA reads TGTGCCTCGGCCGGGCAGGGGGTCACCGGGGAGCTGTTTTTT. This sequence encodes CASAGQGVTGELFF.